This entry is about one T cell receptor (beta chain). The antigen is undetermined. V dropped 7 bases and J dropped 5; count of bases not matched to a gene: 5. This CDR3 is 12 amino acids long. The V gene's germline CDR1 is MDHEN and CDR2 SYDVKM. The sample comes from a study of shared clonotypes between healthy human individuals. Findings and caveats of the study: Among the subsets, naive ones generally showed larger estimated richness than memory ones.

Some clones are missing from TCRdb's copy, which holds only in-frame ones; the method was immunoSEQ multiplex PCR. This sample has millions of clones, with more than 80% found just once. V gene TRBV28 combines with J gene TRBJ2-7; 7 nucleotides match TRBD1. This receptor was taken from a man aged 18-30 years in good health. Some clones in this sample may be carry-over from other donors' samples. Input material: naive CD4+ T cells from PBMCs. This sample's subset: CD45RA+ positively selected. The CDR3 region has the DNA TGTGCCAGCACGGGACAGTTGGACGAGCAGTACTTC. Translated: CASTGQLDEQYF.